This entry is about one T cell receptor (beta chain). The sample comes from a study of blood T cell repertoires in COVID-19. Overall study context: The United States, Italy and Spain supplied acute and convalescent COVID-19 samples. The analysed material was cDNA or gDNA that came from T cells, B-cell-depleted T cells, or PBMCs.

Germline V gene sequence: CDR1 MNHEY, CDR2 SVGAGI. The germline V and J ends were trimmed by 7 bases and 6 bases, with 21 bases remaining between them. The CDR3 contains 15 residues. In the original processing: The assay estimated nucleated cells by amplifying reference gene primers. TCRdb's table, derived via immunoSEQ multiplex PCR, lists solely in-frame clones and lacks some. That table gives V, J and clone size, and the DNA gave D and trimming. The data show roughly 120,000 clones, roughly 90% seen once. The clonotype comes from a man aged 70 or older who had recovered from COVID-19. The chain combines TRBV6-5 with TRBJ1-1; D is possibly TRBD1 (5 bases). The sample comprised peripheral blood. CDR3 DNA sequence: TGTGCCAGCACCCCTTTGGGGGTGGGGGAGGCTGAAGCTTTCTTT. Its protein is CASTPLGVGEAEAFF.